These T cell receptor beta chains were read from a single sample in a study of OX40 agonist ivuxolimab in advanced cancers. TCRdb keeps only in-frame clones here, not all; method: immunoSEQ multiplex PCR. The table lists about 73,000 clones, 85% to 90% of them singletons. Material: CD4+ or CD8+ T cells sorted from blood, obtained in a trial of the OX40 agonist ivuxolimab. The receptors were sampled from an adult with an advanced solid tumor such as melanoma, head and neck, liver or kidney cancer. The CDR3 runs from the conserved cysteine through the conserved F or W. D genes are given only for firm matches. The listing skips clone size in some rows; elsewhere it reads once, few, many or a size class.

clone_size: .
d_call: TRBD2
j_call: TRBJ2-5
cdr3_length: 16
v_call: TRBV27
cdr3_aa: CASSFGVAGGYETQYF
cdr3_nt: TGTGCCAGCAGTTTTGGGGTAGCGGGAGGGTATGAGACCCAGTACTTC

clone_size: few
d_call: .
j_call: TRBJ1-5
cdr3_length: 13
v_call: TRBV4-3
cdr3_aa: CASSRGGNQPQHF
cdr3_nt: TGCGCCAGCAGCCGGGGGGGCAATCAGCCCCAGCATTTT

clone_size: .
d_call: .
j_call: TRBJ2-7
cdr3_length: 15
v_call: TRBV19
cdr3_aa: CASSPERTGAYEQYF
cdr3_nt: TGCGCCAGTAGTCCCGAGAGGACGGGAGCCTACGAGCAGTACTTC

clone_size: .
d_call: TRBD2
j_call: TRBJ2-2
cdr3_length: 14
v_call: TRBV12-5
cdr3_aa: CTKPGTTNTGELFF
cdr3_nt: TGTACCAAGCCCGGGACTACGAACACCGGGGAGCTGTTTTTT

clone_size: .
d_call: .
j_call: TRBJ2-1
cdr3_length: 15
v_call: TRBV19
cdr3_aa: CASSIYGSGYDEQFF
cdr3_nt: TGTGCCAGTAGTATATACGGGAGCGGGTACGATGAGCAGTTCTTC

clone_size: .
d_call: .
j_call: TRBJ2-7
cdr3_length: 12
v_call: TRBV30
cdr3_aa: CAWSPGAYEQYF
cdr3_nt: TGTGCCTGGAGCCCAGGGGCCTACGAGCAGTACTTC

clone_size: .
d_call: .
j_call: TRBJ2-6
cdr3_length: 15
v_call: TRBV25-1
cdr3_aa: CASSPFGSGANVLTF
cdr3_nt: TGTGCCAGCAGCCCCTTTGGATCTGGGGCCAACGTCCTGACTTTC

clone_size: once
d_call: TRBD1
j_call: TRBJ2-7
cdr3_length: 15
v_call: TRBV7-9
cdr3_aa: CASSSSDRGAYEQYF
cdr3_nt: TGTGCCAGCAGCTCTTCGGACAGGGGCGCCTACGAGCAGTACTTC

clone_size: .
d_call: TRBD2
j_call: TRBJ2-5
cdr3_length: 13
v_call: TRBV6-5
cdr3_aa: CASSPRERETQYF
cdr3_nt: TGTGCCAGCAGCCCGCGGGAGCGGGAGACCCAGTACTTC

clone_size: once
d_call: TRBD1
j_call: TRBJ2-7
cdr3_length: 13
v_call: TRBV28
cdr3_aa: CASSPIQGDEQYF
cdr3_nt: TGTGCCAGCAGTCCGATTCAGGGGGACGAGCAGTACTTC

clone_size: .
d_call: TRBD2
j_call: TRBJ2-1
cdr3_length: 15
v_call: TRBV6-5
cdr3_aa: CASSYSASGGYEQFF
cdr3_nt: TGTGCCAGCAGTTACTCGGCTAGCGGGGGTTATGAGCAGTTCTTC

clone_size: .
d_call: .
j_call: TRBJ2-7
cdr3_length: 15
v_call: TRBV5-1
cdr3_aa: CASSLGAGGFYEQYF
cdr3_nt: TGCGCCAGCAGCTTGGGGGCAGGAGGGTTCTACGAGCAGTACTTC

clone_size: .
d_call: TRBD1
j_call: TRBJ2-1
cdr3_length: 16
v_call: TRBV4-2
cdr3_aa: CASSPLGQGKYNEQFF
cdr3_nt: TGTGCCAGCAGCCCGTTGGGACAGGGGAAATACAATGAGCAGTTCTTC

clone_size: .
d_call: .
j_call: TRBJ2-5
cdr3_length: 18
v_call: TRBV13
cdr3_aa: CASSLGRGRTYEGETQYF
cdr3_nt: TGTGCCAGCAGCTTAGGCCGCGGCAGGACTTACGAAGGCGAGACCCAGTACTTC